This T cell receptor (beta chain) was obtained from a study of identical twins. The CDR3 has 13 residues. V was cut by 3 bases and J by 1 base, with 4 bases left in between. In this sample, this clonotype turned up many times. TCRdb reprocessed the 5' RACE reads via MiXCR and lists one record per CDR3 protein. Of about 1.7 million distinct CDR3 sequences detected, roughly 35% appear once; the ten largest clones hold less than 0.35%. The specimen sequenced was cord blood. The receptor comes from a newborn girl in good health. J is TRBJ1-5 and V is TRBV12-3 or TRBV12-4; D uncertain. CDR3 sequence reads: CASSFGSNQPQHF. In DNA, the CDR3 is TGTGCCAGCAGTTTCGGGAGCAATCAGCCCCAGCATTTT.